This is a list of T cell receptor beta chains from one sample in a study of response to subunit inactivated influenza vaccine. TCRdb re-derived calls from the RT-PCR reads in MiXCR, one entry per CDR3 protein. The sample consists of fewer than 700,000 distinct CDR3 sequences, approximately 13% of them appearing once. The specimen comprised PBMCs from blood, sampled 35 to 45 days after vaccination. The receptors shown here come from a man over 45 who received an inactivated influenza vaccine. Each CDR3 is given with its conserved first and last residue. The D gene is left open where the match is weak. The size entry is marked missing in some rows and otherwise reads once, few, many or a size class.

v_gene	j_gene	d_gene	len	abundance	CDR3nt	CDR3aa
TRBV12-3/TRBV12-4	TRBJ2-1	-	13	many	TGTGCCAGCAGGGCAGGGCAATACAATGAGCAGTTCTTC	CASRAGQYNEQFF
TRBV10-2	TRBJ2-3	-	16	-	TGCGCCAGCAGTGAAAGTGGCACAGGGTGGGCAGATACGCAGTATTTT	CASSESGTGWADTQYF
TRBV20-1	TRBJ1-6	TRBD1	13	few	TGCAGTGCTTGGACCACAGGGGCGGCCGCCCTCCACTTT	CSAWTTGAAALHF
TRBV29-1	TRBJ2-3	TRBD2	14	-	TGCAGCGTCGGGGGGAGCGGTAGCACAGATACGCAGTATTTT	CSVGGSGSTDTQYF
TRBV12-3/TRBV12-4	TRBJ1-5	-	14	-	TGTGCCAGCAGTTTAGGACAGGAGAATCTGCCCCAGCATTTT	CASSLGQENLPQHF
TRBV5-4	TRBJ2-6	-	19	few	TGTGCCAGCAGCTTGGCCCCGACACACAGCGGCTCTGGGGCCAACGTCCTGACTTTC	CASSLAPTHSGSGANVLTF
TRBV12-3/TRBV12-4	TRBJ2-7	-	11	few	TGTGCCAGCAGTTTAGGGTCCCAGCAGTACTTC	CASSLGSQQYF
TRBV12-3/TRBV12-4	TRBJ2-5	-	15	few	TGTGCCAGCAGTTTCTTTAGGAGCCACTTAGAGACCCAGTACTTC	CASSFFRSHLETQYF
TRBV10-3	TRBJ2-1	TRBD2	15	few	TGTGCCATCAGTGGGTCGGGGGGGACCTACAATGAGCAGTTCTTC	CAISGSGGTYNEQFF
TRBV2	TRBJ2-7	-	15	-	TGTGCCAGCAGTGAACTGACAGGACCTGCCTACGAGCAGTACTTC	CASSELTGPAYEQYF
TRBV29-1	TRBJ2-1	-	13	many	TGCAGCGTTGAAGATCTAAGGGTCTATGAGCAGTTCTTC	CSVEDLRVYEQFF
TRBV6-5	TRBJ2-5	-	12	-	TGTGCCAGCAGTGAGAGGGGGGAGACCCAGTACTTC	CASSERGETQYF
TRBV6-5	TRBJ1-1	-	11	-	TGTGCCAGCACAAAGGGCTATGAAGCTTTCTTT	CASTKGYEAFF
TRBV2	TRBJ2-5	TRBD2	13	few	TGTGCCAGCCTCCCGACTAGCGGGGGGATCCTACACTTC	CASLPTSGGILHF
TRBV28	TRBJ2-7	-	14	-	TGTGCCAGCAGTCCCCCCGCGGGGAACTACGAGCAGTACTTC	CASSPPAGNYEQYF
TRBV7-2	TRBJ2-7	TRBD1	14	-	TGTGCCAGCAGCGACGGGACAGGGGATGACGAGCAGTACTTC	CASSDGTGDDEQYF
TRBV20-1	TRBJ1-1	-	13	many	TGCAGTGCTAAGCCGGGAGCGAACACTGAAGCTTTCTTT	CSAKPGANTEAFF
TRBV30	TRBJ2-2	TRBD2	19	-	TGTGCCTGGAGTACGAGACTAGCGGGGGGCAATAAGAACACCGGGGAGCTGTTTTTT	CAWSTRLAGGNKNTGELFF
TRBV5-4	TRBJ1-4	-	14	-	TGTGCCAGCAGCCCTGGGGGCCTTAATGAAAAACTGTTTTTT	CASSPGGLNEKLFF
TRBV5-1	TRBJ2-3	-	17	many	TGCGCCAGCAGCTTGGCCTTCAGCGCCCCAGGGAGAGATACGCAGTATTTT	CASSLAFSAPGRDTQYF
TRBV7-7	TRBJ2-3	-	15	many	TGTGCCAGCAGCGAGGGCGCCCAAGGAACAGATACGCAGTATTTT	CASSEGAQGTDTQYF
TRBV4-2	TRBJ2-4	TRBD1	14	many	TGTGCCAGCAGCCAAGTGGGGACAGGGGCCATTCAGTACTTC	CASSQVGTGAIQYF
TRBV4-1	TRBJ2-1	TRBD2	15	-	TGCGCCAGCAGCCAAGTGGGGCTAGCGGGGGAGAAGCAGTTCTTC	CASSQVGLAGEKQFF
TRBV20-1	TRBJ1-5	-	12	few	TGCAGTGCCCAGTGGGGGGTTCAGCCCCAGCATTTT	CSAQWGVQPQHF
TRBV9	TRBJ2-3	TRBD2	16	-	TGTGCCAGCAGCAAACGACTAGCGGGGGGATCAGATACGCAGTATTTT	CASSKRLAGGSDTQYF
TRBV7-6	TRBJ2-3	-	16	-	TGTGCCAGCAGCTTCGATTGGGCCTATAGCACAGATACGCAGTATTTT	CASSFDWAYSTDTQYF
TRBV4-1	TRBJ1-2	-	14	-	TGCGCCAGCAGCCAAGACCCGGCAGGGGATGGCTACACCTTC	CASSQDPAGDGYTF
TRBV5-1	TRBJ2-3	-	14	-	TGCGCCAGCAGCGCGCGGGGCCCCACAGATACGCAGTATTTT	CASSARGPTDTQYF
TRBV9	TRBJ2-1	TRBD2	15	-	TGTGCCAGCAGCGGACTAGCGGGAGTGCTAGGGGAGCAGTTCTTC	CASSGLAGVLGEQFF
TRBV27	TRBJ2-7	-	12	-	TGTGCCAGCAGGGGATTCCACTACGAGCAGTACTTC	CASRGFHYEQYF
TRBV12-3/TRBV12-4	TRBJ2-2	-	14	-	TGTGCCAGCAGCCCGGACAGTAACACCGGGGAGCTGTTTTTT	CASSPDSNTGELFF
TRBV4-2	TRBJ2-3	-	14	-	TGTGCCAGCAGCCATCAGGGGGGGACAGATACGCAGTATTTT	CASSHQGGTDTQYF
TRBV12-3/TRBV12-4	TRBJ2-7	TRBD2	15	-	TGTGCCAGCAGTTTAACCGGGACTACCCTGTGGATGGAGAACTTC	CASSLTGTTLWMENF
TRBV4-2	TRBJ2-7	TRBD2	20	few	TGTGCCAGCAGCCAAGGGAGGACTAGCGGGAACCCAGGCGGAGGATACGAGCAGTACTTC	CASSQGRTSGNPGGGYEQYF
TRBV2	TRBJ2-2	TRBD2	16	-	TGTGCCAGCAGTTTCACTAGCGGGAGTATCACCGGGGAGCTGTTTTTT	CASSFTSGSITGELFF
TRBV5-1	TRBJ2-1	-	13	many	TGCGCCAGCAGCTCCGGACCAGACAATGAGCAGTTCTTC	CASSSGPDNEQFF
TRBV5-1	TRBJ1-6	-	14	-	TGCGCCAGCAGCTTGCAGGATGGTTCTACACCCCTCCACTTT	CASSLQDGSTPLHF
TRBV7-2	TRBJ1-1	TRBD1	14	-	TGTGCCAGCAGCTCGGCAGGGGGTTCCACTGAAGCTTTCTTT	CASSSAGGSTEAFF
TRBV7-9	TRBJ1-5	-	15	many	TGTGCCAGCAGCCCATCGGACAGTCGCAATCAGCCCCAGCATTTT	CASSPSDSRNQPQHF
TRBV12-3/TRBV12-4	TRBJ2-1	-	18	many	TGTGCCAGCAGGGGCCATTGGGTCGCGGAGAGCTCCTACAATGAGCAGTTCTTC	CASRGHWVAESSYNEQFF
TRBV2	TRBJ1-5	-	15	-	TGTGCCAGCAGTGAAGCCCCAGGGGACAATCAGCCCCAGCATTTT	CASSEAPGDNQPQHF
TRBV29-1	TRBJ2-5	TRBD1	14	few	TGCAGCGCACAGGGGCTCACAAGACGGGAGACCCAGTACTTC	CSAQGLTRRETQYF
TRBV15	TRBJ2-4	-	14	-	TGTGCCACCAGGAGGGGGGGAGCCAAAAACATTCAGTACTTC	CATRRGGAKNIQYF
TRBV9	TRBJ2-3	TRBD1	15	-	TGTGCCAGCAGCGTCAGACAGGGGAGCACAGATACGCAGTATTTT	CASSVRQGSTDTQYF
TRBV7-8	TRBJ1-2	-	13	-	TGTGCCAGCAGCTTAGTGAGGGGGGCTGGCTACACCTTC	CASSLVRGAGYTF
TRBV28	TRBJ2-7	-	16	-	TGTGCCAGCAGTTCTCTAGGGGGAGGGCCCCCCTACGAGCAGTACTTC	CASSSLGGGPPYEQYF
TRBV9	TRBJ2-1	-	15	many	TGTGCCAGCAGCGGCCGGGACCTTGGGGGATCTGAGCAGTTCTTC	CASSGRDLGGSEQFF
TRBV7-2	TRBJ2-3	TRBD2	16	-	TGTGCCAGCAGCCGTACTAGCGGGGCTCGGACAGATACGCAGTATTTT	CASSRTSGARTDTQYF